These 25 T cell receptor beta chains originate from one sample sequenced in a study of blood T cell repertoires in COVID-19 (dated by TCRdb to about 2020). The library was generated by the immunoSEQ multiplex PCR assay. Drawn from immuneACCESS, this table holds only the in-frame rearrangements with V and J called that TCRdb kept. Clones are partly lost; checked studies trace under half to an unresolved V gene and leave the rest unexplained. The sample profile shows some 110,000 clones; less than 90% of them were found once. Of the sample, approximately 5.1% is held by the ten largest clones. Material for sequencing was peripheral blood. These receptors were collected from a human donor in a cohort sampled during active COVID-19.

CDR3 DNA: TGTGCCAGCAGTGAACGAGGAGGGGGGGACTACGAGCAGTACTTC. It encodes CASSERGGGDYEQYF. The gene calls are TRBV6-1 and TRBJ2-7, with a possible D match to TRBD2 (7 bases). CDR3 size: 15 residues. The germline V and J ends were trimmed by 2 bases and 3 bases, with 14 bases remaining between them. Germline V gene sequence: CDR1 MNHNS, CDR2 SASEGT.

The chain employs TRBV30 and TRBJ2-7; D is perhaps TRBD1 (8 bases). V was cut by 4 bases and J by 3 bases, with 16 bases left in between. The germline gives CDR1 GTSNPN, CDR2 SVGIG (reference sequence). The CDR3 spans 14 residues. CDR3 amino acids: CAWNTGGGIYEQYF. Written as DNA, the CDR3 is TGTGCCTGGAATACAGGGGGGGGGATCTACGAGCAGTACTTC. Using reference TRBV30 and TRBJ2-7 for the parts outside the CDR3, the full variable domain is SQTIHQWPATLVQPVGSPLSLECTVEGTSNPNLYWYRQAAGRGLQLLFYSVGIGQISSEVPQNLSASRPQDRQFILSSKKLLLSDSGFYLCAWNTGGGIYEQYFGPGTRLTVT.

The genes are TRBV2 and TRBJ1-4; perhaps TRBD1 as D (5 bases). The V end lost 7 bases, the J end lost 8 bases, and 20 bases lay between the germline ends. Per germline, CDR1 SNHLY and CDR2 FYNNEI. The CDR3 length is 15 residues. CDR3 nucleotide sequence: TGTGCCAGCACCAAAACAAGGCAGGGTAGCGAAAAACTGTTTTTT. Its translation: CASTKTRQGSEKLFF.

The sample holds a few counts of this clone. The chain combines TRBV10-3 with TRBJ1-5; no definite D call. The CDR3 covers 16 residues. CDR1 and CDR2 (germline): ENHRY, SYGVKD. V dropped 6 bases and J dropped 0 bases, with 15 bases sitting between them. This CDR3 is CAIRFLPGYSNQPQHF. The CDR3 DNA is TGTGCCATCAGATTTCTGCCAGGATATAGCAATCAGCCCCAGCATTTT.

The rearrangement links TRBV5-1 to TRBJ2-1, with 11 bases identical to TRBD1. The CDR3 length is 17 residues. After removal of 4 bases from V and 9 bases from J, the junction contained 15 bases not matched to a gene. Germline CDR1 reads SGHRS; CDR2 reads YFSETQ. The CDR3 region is CASSANHRDRGIIEQFF. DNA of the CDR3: TGCGCCAGCAGCGCCAACCACCGGGACAGGGGGATAATTGAGCAGTTCTTC.

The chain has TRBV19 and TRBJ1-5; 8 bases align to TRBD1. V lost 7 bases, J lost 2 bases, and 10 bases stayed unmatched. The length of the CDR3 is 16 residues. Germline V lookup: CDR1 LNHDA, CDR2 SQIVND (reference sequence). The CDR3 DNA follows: TGTGCCAGTACTACATATCCGGGACAGGGCAATCAGCCCCAGCATTTT. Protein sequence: CASTTYPGQGNQPQHF.

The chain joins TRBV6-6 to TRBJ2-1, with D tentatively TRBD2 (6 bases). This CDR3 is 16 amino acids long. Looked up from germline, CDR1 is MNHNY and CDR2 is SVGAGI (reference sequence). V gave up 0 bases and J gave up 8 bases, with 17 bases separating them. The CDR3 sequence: CASSYSSPGLLDEQFF. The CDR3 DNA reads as TGTGCCAGCAGTTACTCATCACCGGGACTCCTCGATGAGCAGTTCTTC.

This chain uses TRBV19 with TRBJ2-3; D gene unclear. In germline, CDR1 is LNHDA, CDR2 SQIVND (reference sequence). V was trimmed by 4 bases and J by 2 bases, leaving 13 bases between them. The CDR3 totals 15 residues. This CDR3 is CASSNLNGYTDTQYF. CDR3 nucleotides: TGTGCCAGTAGTAATCTTAACGGGTACACAGATACGCAGTATTTT.

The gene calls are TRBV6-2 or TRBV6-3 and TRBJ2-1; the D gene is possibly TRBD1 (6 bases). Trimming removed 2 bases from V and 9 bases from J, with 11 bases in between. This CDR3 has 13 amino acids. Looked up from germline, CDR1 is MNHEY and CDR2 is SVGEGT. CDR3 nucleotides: TGTGCCAGCAGTTACACCCGAGGGGGTGAGCAGTTCTTC. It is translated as CASSYTRGGEQFF.

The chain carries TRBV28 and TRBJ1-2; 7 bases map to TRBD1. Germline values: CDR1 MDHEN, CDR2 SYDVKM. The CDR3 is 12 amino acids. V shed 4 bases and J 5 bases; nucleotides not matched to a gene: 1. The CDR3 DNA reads TGTGCCAGCAGTTGGGGACAGTATGGCTACACCTTC. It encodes CASSWGQYGYTF.

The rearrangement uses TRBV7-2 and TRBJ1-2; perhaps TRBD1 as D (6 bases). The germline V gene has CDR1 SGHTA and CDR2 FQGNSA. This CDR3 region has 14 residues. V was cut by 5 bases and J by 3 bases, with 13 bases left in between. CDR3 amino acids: CASSPGGQYYGYTF. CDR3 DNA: TGTGCCAGCAGCCCCGGGGGGCAGTACTATGGCTACACCTTC.

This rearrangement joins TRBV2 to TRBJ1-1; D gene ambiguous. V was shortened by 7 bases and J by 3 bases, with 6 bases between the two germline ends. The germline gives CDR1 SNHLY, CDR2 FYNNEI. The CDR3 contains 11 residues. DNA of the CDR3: TGTGCCAGCACCCCCTACACTGAAGCTTTCTTT. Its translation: CASTPYTEAFF.

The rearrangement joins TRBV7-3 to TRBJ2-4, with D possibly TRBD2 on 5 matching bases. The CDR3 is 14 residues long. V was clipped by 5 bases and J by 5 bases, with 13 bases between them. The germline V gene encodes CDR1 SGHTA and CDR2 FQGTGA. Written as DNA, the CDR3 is TGTGCCAGCAGCCTCCTCCCCGGGGAAAACATTCAGTACTTC. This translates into CASSLLPGENIQYF.

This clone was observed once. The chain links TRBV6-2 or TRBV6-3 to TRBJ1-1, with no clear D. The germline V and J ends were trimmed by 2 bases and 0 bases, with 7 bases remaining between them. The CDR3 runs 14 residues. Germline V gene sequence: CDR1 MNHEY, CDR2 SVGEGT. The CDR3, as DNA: TGTGCCAGCAGTTACAGTCAGTTGAACACTGAAGCTTTCTTT. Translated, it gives CASSYSQLNTEAFF.

Written as DNA, the CDR3 is TGTGCCAGCACCCAAAGTAGGGGTATATCCGGGGAGCTGTTTTTT. Translation gives CASTQSRGISGELFF. The gene calls are TRBV6-5 and TRBJ2-2; perhaps TRBD1 as D (5 bases). The CDR3 contains 15 residues. CDR1 MNHEY and CDR2 SVGAGI come from the germline V gene. Trimming stripped 7 bases from V and 6 bases from J, with 18 bases between.

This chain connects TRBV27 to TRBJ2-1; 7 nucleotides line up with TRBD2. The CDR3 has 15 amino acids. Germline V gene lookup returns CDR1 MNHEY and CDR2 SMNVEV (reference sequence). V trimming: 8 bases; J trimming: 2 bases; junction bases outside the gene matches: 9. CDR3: CASGPGGPTYNEQFF. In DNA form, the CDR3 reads TGTGCCAGCGGCCCGGGGGGACCAACCTACAATGAGCAGTTCTTC.

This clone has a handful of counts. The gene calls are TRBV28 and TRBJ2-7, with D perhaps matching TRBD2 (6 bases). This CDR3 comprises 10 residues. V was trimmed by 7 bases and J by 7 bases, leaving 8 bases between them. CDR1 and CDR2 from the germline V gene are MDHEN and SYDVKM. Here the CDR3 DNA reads TGTGCCAGCAAAGGGAGGGAGCAGTACTTC. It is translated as CASKGREQYF.

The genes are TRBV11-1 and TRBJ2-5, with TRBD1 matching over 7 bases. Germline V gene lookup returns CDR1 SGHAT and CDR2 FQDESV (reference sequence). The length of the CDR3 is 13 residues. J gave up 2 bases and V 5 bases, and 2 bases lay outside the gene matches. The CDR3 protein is CASSRGQQETQYF. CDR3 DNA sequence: TGTGCCAGCAGCAGGGGACAGCAAGAGACCCAGTACTTC.

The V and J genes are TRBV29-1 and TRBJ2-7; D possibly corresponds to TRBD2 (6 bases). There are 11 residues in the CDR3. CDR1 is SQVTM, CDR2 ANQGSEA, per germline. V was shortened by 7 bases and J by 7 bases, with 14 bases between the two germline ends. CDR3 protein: CSALWGEEQYF. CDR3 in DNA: TGCAGCGCCCTGTGGGGGGAAGAGCAGTACTTC.

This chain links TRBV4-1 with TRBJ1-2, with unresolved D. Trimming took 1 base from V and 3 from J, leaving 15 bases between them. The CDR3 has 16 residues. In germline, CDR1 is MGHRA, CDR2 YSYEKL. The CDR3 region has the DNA TGCGCCAGCAGCCAAGGATTCGGTATTCCCCACTATGGCTACACCTTC. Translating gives CASSQGFGIPHYGYTF.

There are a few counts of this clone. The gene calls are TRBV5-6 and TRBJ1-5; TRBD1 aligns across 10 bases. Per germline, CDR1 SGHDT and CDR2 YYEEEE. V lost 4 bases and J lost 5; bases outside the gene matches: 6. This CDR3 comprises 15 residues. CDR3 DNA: TGTGCCAGCAGCCAATCAGGGACAGGGGATCAGCCCCAGCATTTT. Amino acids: CASSQSGTGDQPQHF.

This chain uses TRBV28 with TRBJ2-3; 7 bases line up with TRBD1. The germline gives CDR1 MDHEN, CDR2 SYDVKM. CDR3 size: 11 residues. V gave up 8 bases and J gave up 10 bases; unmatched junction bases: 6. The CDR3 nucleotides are TGTGCCAGCTCTGGGGACAGAGCGCAGTATTTT. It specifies CASSGDRAQYF.

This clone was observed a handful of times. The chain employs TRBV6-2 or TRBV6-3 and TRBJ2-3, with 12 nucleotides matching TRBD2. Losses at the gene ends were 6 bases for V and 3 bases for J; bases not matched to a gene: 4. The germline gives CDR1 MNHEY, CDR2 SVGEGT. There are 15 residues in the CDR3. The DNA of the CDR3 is TGTGCCAGCAGCCCGACTAGCGGGAGTACAGATACGCAGTATTTT. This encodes CASSPTSGSTDTQYF.

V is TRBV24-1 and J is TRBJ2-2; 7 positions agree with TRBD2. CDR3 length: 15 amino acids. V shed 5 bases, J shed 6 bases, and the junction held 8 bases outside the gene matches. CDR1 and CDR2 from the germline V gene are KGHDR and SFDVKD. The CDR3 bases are TGTGCCACCAGTGTTCCGGGGGGAGCGCCCGGGGAGCTGTTTTTT. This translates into CATSVPGGAPGELFF.

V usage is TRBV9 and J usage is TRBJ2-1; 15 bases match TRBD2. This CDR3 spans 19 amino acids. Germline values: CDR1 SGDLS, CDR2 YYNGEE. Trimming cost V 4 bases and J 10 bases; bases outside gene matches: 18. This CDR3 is CASSTLGSPPGLAGGEQFF. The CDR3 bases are TGTGCCAGCAGCACCCTGGGCAGCCCACCGGGACTAGCGGGAGGCGAGCAGTTCTTC.